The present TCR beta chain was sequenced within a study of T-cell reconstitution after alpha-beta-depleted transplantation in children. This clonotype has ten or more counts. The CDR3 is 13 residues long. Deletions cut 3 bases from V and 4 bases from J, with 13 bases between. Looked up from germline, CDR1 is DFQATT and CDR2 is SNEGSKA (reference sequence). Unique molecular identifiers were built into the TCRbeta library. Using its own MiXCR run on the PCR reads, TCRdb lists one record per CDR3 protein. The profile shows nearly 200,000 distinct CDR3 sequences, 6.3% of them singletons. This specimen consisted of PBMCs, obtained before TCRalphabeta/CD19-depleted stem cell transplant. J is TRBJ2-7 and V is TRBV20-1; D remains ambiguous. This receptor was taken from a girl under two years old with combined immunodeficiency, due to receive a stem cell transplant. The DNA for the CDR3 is TGCAGTGCTAGTCGGCCAGAACTTTACGAGCAGTACTTC. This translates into CSASRPELYEQYF.